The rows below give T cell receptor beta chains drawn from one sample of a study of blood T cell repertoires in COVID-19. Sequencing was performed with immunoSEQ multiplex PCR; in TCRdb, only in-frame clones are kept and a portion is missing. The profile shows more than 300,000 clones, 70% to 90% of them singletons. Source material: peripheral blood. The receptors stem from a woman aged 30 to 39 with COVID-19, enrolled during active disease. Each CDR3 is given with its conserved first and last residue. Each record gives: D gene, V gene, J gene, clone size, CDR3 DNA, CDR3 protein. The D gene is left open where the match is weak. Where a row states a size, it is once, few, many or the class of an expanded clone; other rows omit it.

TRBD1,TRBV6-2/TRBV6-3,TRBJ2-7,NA,TGTGCCAGCAGTCCCCGAGGGGGCCTGGTGGGACGCTCCTCCTACGAGCAGTACTTC,CASSPRGGLVGRSSYEQYF
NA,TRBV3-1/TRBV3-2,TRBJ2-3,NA,TGTGCCAGCAGCCACCCTGCGGAGTATACGCAGTATTTT,CASSHPAEYTQYF
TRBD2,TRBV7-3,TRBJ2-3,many,TGTGCCAGCAGCAGCGGGACTACCTCAGTTTTT,CASSSGTTSVF
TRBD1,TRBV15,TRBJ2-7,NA,TGTGCCACCATGCGCCCGGGACAGGGCTACGAGCAGTACTTC,CATMRPGQGYEQYF
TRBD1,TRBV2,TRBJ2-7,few,TGTGCCAGCAGCGCTGGGGCAGGGGGCCCCTACGAGCAGTACTTC,CASSAGAGGPYEQYF
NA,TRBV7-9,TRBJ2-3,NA,TGTGCCAGCAGCTTACAGGGGCCGGATACGCAGTATTTT,CASSLQGPDTQYF
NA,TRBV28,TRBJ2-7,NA,TGTGCCACCCTGGCCCTCTACGAGCAGTACTTC,CATLALYEQYF
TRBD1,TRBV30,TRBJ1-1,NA,TGTGCCTGGAGTGGGGGACAGGGATACACTGAAGCTTTCTTT,CAWSGGQGYTEAFF
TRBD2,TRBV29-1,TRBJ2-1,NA,TGCAGCGTTGAACCTAGGACTAGCGGCTACAATGAGCAGTTCTTC,CSVEPRTSGYNEQFF
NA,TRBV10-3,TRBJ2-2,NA,TGTGCCGCAACGGGGGGCCGGACGAACACCGGGGAGCTGTTTTTT,CAATGGRTNTGELFF
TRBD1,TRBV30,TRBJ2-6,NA,TGTGCCTGGGGCCCGGGACAGGGGAGCTCTGGGGCCAACGTCCTGACTTTC,CAWGPGQGSSGANVLTF
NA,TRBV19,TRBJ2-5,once,TGTGCCACCGTTGGGACTGGTGAGACCCAGTACTTC,CATVGTGETQYF
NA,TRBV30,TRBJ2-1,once,TGTGCCTGGAGTGTACTAGCTCGGACGAATGAGCAGTTCTTC,CAWSVLARTNEQFF
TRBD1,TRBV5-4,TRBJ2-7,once,TGTGCCAGCAGCTTGGGGACAGGGGGACACGAGCAGTACTTC,CASSLGTGGHEQYF
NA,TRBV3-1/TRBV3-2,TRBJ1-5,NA,TGTGCCAGCAGCCAGGGACTACAGGGACCTCAGCCCCAGCATTTT,CASSQGLQGPQPQHF
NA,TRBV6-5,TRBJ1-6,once,TGTGCCAGCAATCAACAGGCCGGGTCACCCCTCCACTTT,CASNQQAGSPLHF
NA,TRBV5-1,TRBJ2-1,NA,TGCGCCAGCAGCACCCCCCCACGGGAAGAGCAGTTCTTC,CASSTPPREEQFF
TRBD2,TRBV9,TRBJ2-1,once,TGTGCCAGCAGCGAGGGACTAGCGGGAACGAATGAGCAGTTCTTC,CASSEGLAGTNEQFF
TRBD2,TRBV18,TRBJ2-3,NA,TGTGCCAGCTCACCACCGGGCGGGAGGGTCGGCACAGATACGCAGTATTTT,CASSPPGGRVGTDTQYF
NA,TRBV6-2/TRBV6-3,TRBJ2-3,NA,TGTGCCAGCAGTAGGACAGAAGTAACTAGCACAGATACGCAGTATTTT,CASSRTEVTSTDTQYF
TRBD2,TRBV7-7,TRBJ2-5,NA,TGTGCTAGCAGCCCTTCAGCGGGAGTAGGAGAGACCCAGTACTTC,CASSPSAGVGETQYF
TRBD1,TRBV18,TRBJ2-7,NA,TGTGCCAGCTCGTCTGGGACAGACTCCTACGAGCAGTACTTC,CASSSGTDSYEQYF
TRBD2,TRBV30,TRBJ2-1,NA,TGTGCCTGGAGTCGCGGGAGAGTCAATGAGCAGTTCTTC,CAWSRGRVNEQFF
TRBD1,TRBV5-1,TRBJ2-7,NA,TGCGCCAGCAGCCGTCCAGGGACAGGGGTCCCCGAGCAGTACTTC,CASSRPGTGVPEQYF
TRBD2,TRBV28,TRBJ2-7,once,TGTGCCAGCAGTTCCCCCGCGGCGGGAGGGATGAACGAGCAGTACTTC,CASSSPAAGGMNEQYF
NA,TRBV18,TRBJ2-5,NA,TGTGCCAGCTCACCACAGGAGATACAAGAGACCCAGTACTTC,CASSPQEIQETQYF
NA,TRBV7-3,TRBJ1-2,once,TGTGCCAGCGGTTTGGGGCAGTACTATGGCTACACCTTC,CASGLGQYYGYTF
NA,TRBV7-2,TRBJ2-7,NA,TGTGCCAGCAGCGCGCCGGGACACTTTCTCGACGAGCAGTACTTC,CASSAPGHFLDEQYF
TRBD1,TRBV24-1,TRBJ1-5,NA,TGTGCCACTGGGGACAGGGAGGGGAATCAGCCCCAGCATTTT,CATGDREGNQPQHF
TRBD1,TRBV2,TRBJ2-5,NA,TGTGCCAGCAGTCGGGACAGGGTTGAGACCCAGTACTTC,CASSRDRVETQYF
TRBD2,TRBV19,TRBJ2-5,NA,TGTGCCAGTAGCAGGACTAGCGGGAGGAGGCAAGAGACCCAGTACTTC,CASSRTSGRRQETQYF
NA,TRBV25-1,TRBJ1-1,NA,TGTGCGAGCCGGGGGGGGGTGCCTGAAGCTTTCTTT,CASRGGVPEAFF
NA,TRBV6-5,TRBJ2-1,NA,TGTGCCAGCAGTATCCAAGTGAGCGGGTACAATGAGCAGTTCTTC,CASSIQVSGYNEQFF
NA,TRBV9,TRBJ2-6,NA,TGTGCCAGCAGCGTCGGGCCTAGCGTCTCTGGGGCCAACGTCCTGACTTTC,CASSVGPSVSGANVLTF
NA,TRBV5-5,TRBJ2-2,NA,TGTGCCGGCCGGGACACTAACACCGGGGAGCTGTTTTTT,CAGRDTNTGELFF
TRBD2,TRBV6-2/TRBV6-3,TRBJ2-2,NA,TGTGCCAGCAGCCTACTAGCGGGAGGGGGCACCGGGGAGCTGTTTTTT,CASSLLAGGGTGELFF
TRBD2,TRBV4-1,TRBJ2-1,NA,TGCGCCAGCAGCCAAGAAAGCGGGAGAACTTGGGATGAGCAGTTCTTC,CASSQESGRTWDEQFF
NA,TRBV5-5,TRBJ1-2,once,TGTGCCAGCAGCCCGTCGTCTGCTAACTATGGCTACACCTTC,CASSPSSANYGYTF
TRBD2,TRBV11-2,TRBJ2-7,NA,TGTGCCAGCAGCCGTACCGGGACTAGCTGGAGCTCCTACGAGCAGTACTTC,CASSRTGTSWSSYEQYF
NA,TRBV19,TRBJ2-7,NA,TGTGCCAGTAGTATGTTACAGGGCGAGCAGTACTTC,CASSMLQGEQYF
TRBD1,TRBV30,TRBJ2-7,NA,TGTGCCTGGAAGATCGCAGGGGGCGCCGGCGAGCAGTACTTC,CAWKIAGGAGEQYF
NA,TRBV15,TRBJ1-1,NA,TGTGCCACCTCGTGGGCTATGAACACTGAAGCTTTCTTT,CATSWAMNTEAFF
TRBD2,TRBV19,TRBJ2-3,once,TGTGCCAGCCGAAAAACGCCGGGACTAGCGGGAGGGGCGGATACGCAGTATTTT,CASRKTPGLAGGADTQYF